A single sample gave rise to the 25 T cell receptor beta chains below, sequenced in a study of identical twins. Via MiXCR, TCRdb re-called the 5' RACE reads, giving one row per CDR3 protein. The sample has about 500,000 distinct CDR3 sequences, roughly an eighth seen once. These data also featured in a second study, about yellow fever vaccine responses in identical twins.

Sequences were obtained from CD4+ T cells sorted from blood. Receptors originate from a woman between 18 and 29 years old in good health.

This clonotype showed up just a few times. The V gene is TRBV12-3 or TRBV12-4, the J gene TRBJ2-5, with D tentatively TRBD1 or TRBD2 (5 bases each). Deletions cut 6 bases from V and 7 bases from J, with 21 bases between. This CDR3 has 15 residues. The CDR3 is CASSIPPSGPATQYF. As DNA, the CDR3 is TGTGCCAGCAGCATCCCCCCATCGGGACCTGCGACCCAGTACTTC.

The V call is TRBV20-1, the J call TRBJ2-5, with TRBD2 matching 11 bases. With 1 base clipped from V and 6 bases from J, the junction kept 4 bases outside the gene matches. The germline CDR1 and CDR2 sequences are DFQATT and SNEGSKA (reference sequence). The CDR3 loop spans 14 amino acids. The CDR3 nucleotides are TGCAGTGCTAGAGTAGCGGGGGGGCCGAAGACCCAGTACTTC. Protein product: CSARVAGGPKTQYF.

The chain employs TRBV11-2 and TRBJ2-1; D perhaps matches TRBD2 (6 bases). Trimming took 1 base from V and 2 from J, leaving 18 bases between them. The CDR3 covers 18 residues. The germline CDR1 and CDR2 sequences are SGHAT and FQNNGV. Written as DNA, the CDR3 is TGTGCCAGCAGCTTAGTTGAAGATCGGGGGATAACCTACAATGAGCAGTTCTTC. It encodes CASSLVEDRGITYNEQFF.

The chain uses TRBV9 and TRBJ2-5; D not resolved. The CDR3 has 14 amino acids. The germline V gene encodes CDR1 SGDLS and CDR2 YYNGEE. V was trimmed by 0 bases and J by 5 bases, leaving 11 bases between them. The CDR3 sequence: CASSVVGLGETQYF. The CDR3 DNA reads TGTGCCAGCAGCGTAGTTGGGTTGGGGGAGACCCAGTACTTC.

This clonotype was detected only a few times. The genes are TRBV29-1 and TRBJ2-5; 12 nucleotides line up with TRBD2. V shed 4 bases, J shed 5 bases, and the junction held 5 bases outside the gene matches. The CDR3 covers 14 residues. Germline V lookup: CDR1 SQVTM, CDR2 ANQGSEA. The CDR3 DNA reads TGCAGCGTTGGCGGACTAGCGGGACGGGAGACCCAGTACTTC. Protein sequence: CSVGGLAGRETQYF.

Many counts were recorded for this clonotype. The rearrangement uses TRBV7-9 and TRBJ1-4; D remains unclear. The germline V and J ends were trimmed by 5 bases and 2 bases, with 12 bases remaining between them. The CDR3 length is 15 residues. Germline V gene data show CDR1 as SEHNR and CDR2 as FQNEAQ (reference sequence). The CDR3 loop reads CASSPGLLTNEKLFF. The CDR3 nucleotides read TGTGCCAGCAGCCCCGGACTCCTGACTAATGAAAAACTGTTTTTT.

The sample holds many counts of this clonotype. The chain uses TRBV20-1 and TRBJ2-5; 9 positions match TRBD1. Germline loops: CDR1 DFQATT, CDR2 SNEGSKA (reference sequence). Trimming cost V 4 bases and J 3 bases; bases outside gene matches: 3. The length of the CDR3 is 13 residues. CDR3 in DNA: TGCAGTGCTAAGACAGGGGGGAAAGAGACCCAGTACTTC. Its protein product is CSAKTGGKETQYF.

The gene calls are TRBV20-1 and TRBJ2-3, with 10 bases that match TRBD2. Germline V gene data show CDR1 as DFQATT and CDR2 as SNEGSKA (reference sequence). The junction had 11 bases not matched to a gene; V was cut back by 6 bases and J by 2 bases. This CDR3 comprises 16 residues. The chain's CDR3 is CSAPPVLAGVTDTQYF. DNA of the CDR3: TGCAGTGCCCCCCCGGTCCTAGCGGGAGTCACAGATACGCAGTATTTT.

This clonotype was observed a few times. The chain links TRBV4-3 to TRBJ2-5; TRBD2 matches at 10 bases. The CDR3 covers 19 residues. J was trimmed by 3 bases and V by 0 bases; bases with no gene match: 13. The germline CDR1 and CDR2 sequences are LGHNA and YSLEER. CDR3 loop: CASSQDFDTASGSKETQYF. CDR3 sequence (DNA): TGCGCCAGCAGCCAAGATTTTGATACGGCTAGCGGGAGTAAAGAGACCCAGTACTTC.

The V call is TRBV6-1, the J call TRBJ1-5; D ambiguous. Germline CDR1 and CDR2: MNHNS and SASEGT. The CDR3 is 17 residues long. Trimming took off 3 bases at V and 3 bases at J, with 18 bases between the two ends. The CDR3 loop reads CASSDPSVQIYNQPQHF. The CDR3 DNA reads as TGTGCCAGCAGTGACCCTAGTGTCCAGATCTACAATCAGCCCCAGCATTTT.

The chain recombines TRBV24-1 with TRBJ2-7, with 10 nucleotides matching TRBD1. With V trimmed by 1 base and J by 4 bases, 15 bases remained unmatched. The length of the CDR3 is 19 residues. CDR1 is KGHDR, CDR2 SFDVKD, per germline. CDR3 protein: CATSDFPPPRGQGGYEQYF. The CDR3 DNA follows: TGTGCCACCAGTGATTTCCCCCCGCCTAGAGGACAGGGGGGATACGAGCAGTACTTC.

The J gene is TRBJ1-1, the V gene TRBV3-1, with D possibly matching TRBD1 (6 bases). The V gene lost 3 bases and the J gene lost 2 bases, with 13 bases spanning the gap. The CDR3 runs 15 residues. Germline assignment: CDR1 LGHDT and CDR2 YNNKEL (reference sequence). Here the CDR3 DNA reads TGTGCCAGCAGCCATAGCGGGGGCGCTAACACTGAAGCTTTCTTT. Protein sequence: CASSHSGGANTEAFF.

The table lists this clonotype with many counts. V is TRBV10-3 and J is TRBJ2-1, with TRBD2 identical over 7 bases. V gave up 2 bases and J gave up 2 bases; unmatched junction bases: 12. This CDR3 region has 18 residues. Germline V gene data show CDR1 as ENHRY and CDR2 as SYGVKD. The CDR3 reads CAISERGLTTKTYNEQFF. CDR3 sequence (DNA): TGTGCCATCAGTGAGCGGGGACTAACCACAAAGACCTACAATGAGCAGTTCTTC.

In this sample, this clonotype turned up a few times. The rearrangement links TRBV7-9 to TRBJ1-5; 7 nucleotides agree with TRBD1. The CDR3 sequence is 15 residues long. Germline V gene lookup returns CDR1 SEHNR and CDR2 FQNEAQ (reference sequence). Trimming cost V 4 bases and J 0 bases; bases outside gene matches: 3. The CDR3 spells CASSSGTASNQPQHF. The CDR3 region has the DNA TGTGCCAGCAGCTCCGGGACAGCTAGCAATCAGCCCCAGCATTTT.

This chain links TRBV18 with TRBJ2-3; weak D call: TRBD1 (6 bases). V was shortened by 3 bases and J by 4 bases, with 11 bases between the two germline ends. Germline values: CDR1 KGHSH, CDR2 LQKENI. This CDR3 contains 14 residues. CDR3 in DNA: TGTGCCAGCTCACCCACGGCAGGGGCAGATACGCAGTATTTT. This translates into CASSPTAGADTQYF.

This chain joins TRBV7-8 and TRBJ2-7; D gene ambiguous. CDR3 length: 14 amino acids. V was pared by 2 bases and J by 2 bases, with 10 bases between. CDR1 is SGHVS and CDR2 is FQNEAQ in the germline V gene. This chain's CDR3 is CASSLSRFPYEQYF. The CDR3, as DNA: TGTGCCAGCAGCTTAAGCCGCTTTCCCTACGAGCAGTACTTC.

V is TRBV29-1 and J is TRBJ2-7, with D maybe TRBD1 (6 bases). The germline CDR1 and CDR2 sequences are SQVTM and ANQGSEA. The CDR3 covers 14 residues. V dropped 4 bases and J dropped 2 bases, with 15 bases sitting between them. CDR3 sequence (DNA): TGCAGCGTTGGGGGTCAGGGGTGGACCTACGAGCAGTACTTC. Amino acid sequence: CSVGGQGWTYEQYF.

The DNA of the CDR3 is TGTGCCAGCTCACCGGGCGGCGGGGGAGAGCAGTACTTC. Translation gives CASSPGGGGEQYF. The chain couples TRBV18 to TRBJ2-7, with TRBD2 matching 7 bases. This CDR3 comprises 13 residues. V shed 3 bases, J shed 7 bases, and the junction held 6 bases outside the gene matches. CDR1 is KGHSH and CDR2 is LQKENI in the germline V gene.

In this sample, this clonotype turned up many times. This chain uses TRBV3-1 with TRBJ2-1, with TRBD2 matching 7 bases. The CDR3 has 12 amino acids. Unmatched junction bases numbered 7, after V lost 3 bases and J lost 14 bases. CDR1 LGHDT and CDR2 YNNKEL come from the germline V gene (reference sequence). In DNA form, the CDR3 reads TGTGCCAGCAGCCACGGCGGGGGTAGGGAGTTCTTC. It yields the protein CASSHGGGREFF.

This clonotype was observed at least ten times. The genes are TRBV6-5 and TRBJ2-1; D remains ambiguous. Trimming took off 1 base at V and 6 bases at J, with 1 base between the two ends. The CDR3 sequence is 11 residues long. Looked up from germline, CDR1 is MNHEY and CDR2 is SVGAGI. Written as DNA, the CDR3 is TGTGCCAGCAGTTACTTCAATGAGCAGTTCTTC. Translated: CASSYFNEQFF.

This clonotype was recorded many times. The genes are TRBV5-1 and TRBJ2-5, with 7 bases aligning to TRBD1. CDR3 length: 14 amino acids. V was pared by 1 base and J by 3 bases, with 3 bases of the junction left unmatched. Germline CDR1 SGHRS, CDR2 YFSETQ. The CDR3 spells CASSLLGQKETQYF. The DNA of the CDR3 is TGCGCCAGCAGCTTGCTGGGACAGAAAGAGACCCAGTACTTC. The whole variable domain, remainder taken from reference TRBV5-1 and TRBJ2-5, is KAGVTQTPRYLIKTRGQQVTLSCSPISGHRSVSWYQQTPGQGLQFLFEYFSETQRNKGNFPGRFSGRQFSNSRSEMNVSTLELGDSALYLCASSLLGQKETQYFGPGTRLLVL.

This clonotype was detected many times. The chain has TRBV24-1 and TRBJ2-1; D not resolved. Deletions cut 3 bases from V and 12 bases from J, with 26 bases between. The length of the CDR3 is 17 residues. Germline CDR1 KGHDR, CDR2 SFDVKD. The CDR3 DNA reads TGTGCCACCAGTGATCCAACCGGGCAGACCGACTTATTACGGCAGTTCTTC. Translating it yields CATSDPTGQTDLLRQFF.

The CDR3 sequence is CASSPLRDNEQYF. CDR3 nucleotides: TGTGCCAGCTCACCACTTCGCGATAACGAGCAGTACTTC. The V call is TRBV18, the J call TRBJ2-7; no clear D gene. V gave up 1 base and J gave up 5 bases, with 9 bases separating them. CDR3 length: 13 amino acids. Germline CDR1 reads KGHSH; CDR2 reads LQKENI.

This chain joins TRBV20-1 and TRBJ2-3; D possibly matches TRBD1 or TRBD2 (5 bases each). The V end was cut by 6 bases, the J end by 3 bases, with 16 bases between. CDR1 is DFQATT, CDR2 SNEGSKA, per germline (reference sequence). CDR3 size: 14 residues. The CDR3 protein is CSAEVGDPTDTQYF. CDR3 coding DNA: TGCAGTGCAGAGGTTGGGGACCCGACAGATACGCAGTATTTT.

This clonotype was observed many times. The chain couples TRBV20-1 to TRBJ2-7, with TRBD1 as a possible D gene (5 bases). Germline loops: CDR1 DFQATT, CDR2 SNEGSKA (reference sequence). This CDR3 is built from 12 residues. The ends were cut back, 5 bases at V and 3 bases at J, with 11 bases in the middle. CDR3 region: CSAEVRDYEQYF. In nucleotides, the CDR3 is TGCAGTGCTGAAGTCAGGGACTACGAGCAGTACTTC.